This is a list of T cell receptor beta chains from one sample in a study of blood T cell repertoires in COVID-19. Data came from immunoSEQ multiplex PCR; TCRdb stores just in-frame clones and leaves some out. The sample yields some 130,000 clones, approximately 88% seen once. Sequenced: peripheral blood. The source is a man between 65 and 85 years old with active COVID-19. Both conserved end residues are part of each CDR3. The order of the fields is V gene, D gene, CDR3 protein. D genes are given only for firm matches.

>TRBV7-9|-
CASSFEYIGNTIYF
>TRBV14|-
CASSPSSYGYTF
>TRBV12-1|-
CASSFWRAHSYEQYF
>TRBV6-4|TRBD2
CASSPKWASGKTYDEQFF
>TRBV6-6|TRBD2
CASSPHQTSRGYNEQFF
>TRBV7-2|TRBD1
CASSYRQGGDIQYF
>TRBV19|-
CASSPRGLDNTGELFF
>TRBV28|TRBD2
CASSRSGMVTGELFF
>TRBV2|-
CASSEDLRSSYNEQFF
>TRBV4-3|TRBD2
CASSQELGRASTDTQYF
>TRBV4-1|TRBD1
CASSPYQGVLYEQYF
>TRBV4-3|-
CASSQEGPTGDSPLHF
>TRBV6-5|-
CASSPPRGGGYEQYF
>TRBV3-1/TRBV3-2|-
CASSQGGGAALPYEQYF
>TRBV10-3|-
CAISEPYTDTQYF
>TRBV6-5|-
CASADRTVNSPLHF
>TRBV11-2|TRBD2
CASSTSSGVSYEQYF
>TRBV5-1|TRBD1
CASSPGTGNQPQHF
>TRBV28|TRBD1
CASSLSWDRSGYTF
>TRBV20-1|-
CSARYRVGYTF
>TRBV7-3|TRBD1
CASSLTAPGQAVTQYF
>TRBV29-1|TRBD1
CSGGTANTGELFF
>TRBV9|-
CASSVEGGSYNEQFF
>TRBV2|-
CASGEITNEKLFF
>TRBV5-1|TRBD2
CASSLGSSGRMRTGELFF
>TRBV5-6|-
CASSLYGTSYSPLHF
>TRBV19|TRBD1
CASSMARDRGEQYF
>TRBV30|-
CAWSVLPGDSSRVDTQYF
>TRBV19|TRBD1
CASKDGTESNYGYTF
>TRBV15|TRBD2
CATSGLASDIQYF
>TRBV4-1|-
CASSQVRAKNTEAFF
>TRBV18|-
CASSPDSSTDTQYF
>TRBV9|-
CASSVRDATDTQYF
>TRBV19|TRBD2
CASSDSIAGSILTQYF
>TRBV2|TRBD1
CASSDVRGIYGYTF
>TRBV19|-
CASSIGTSYEQYF
>TRBV14|-
CASSRDFWPQYF
>TRBV7-2|-
CASSHRGNSNYGYTF
>TRBV27|-
CASSFDFRGEQFF
>TRBV19|TRBD2
CASSIRAGVGEQYF
>TRBV19|TRBD1
CASRQGQGYQPQHF
>TRBV5-4|-
CASSSQAGTYEQYF
>TRBV7-2|TRBD1
CASSLRQGIGNSPLHF
>TRBV11-2|-
CASSSGQETQYF
>TRBV6-5|-
CASSLGGYGYTF
>TRBV7-6|-
CASSWGGGEAFF
>TRBV18|-
CASSSTGVYSNQPQHF
>TRBV30|-
CAWTRSYNEQFF